This TCR beta chain was sequenced for a study of blood T cell repertoires in COVID-19. Clones were sequenced by immunoSEQ multiplex PCR, and TCRdb holds only the in-frame ones, with some missing. This sample has about 150,000 clones, with roughly 81% found just once. The sample comprised peripheral blood. The clonotype originates from a woman aged 55-70 years with COVID-19, enrolled during active disease.

The chain's CDR3 is CASSSGQGLMNTEAFF. DNA for the CDR3: TGCGCCAGCAGCTCAGGACAGGGGCTCATGAACACTGAAGCTTTCTTT. This chain joins TRBV5-1 and TRBJ1-1, with 9 bases lining up with TRBD1. J gave up 0 bases and V 3 bases, and 6 bases lay outside the gene matches. This CDR3 is 16 amino acids long. CDR1 is SGHRS, CDR2 YFSETQ, per germline.